This T cell receptor (beta chain) was retrieved from a study of T cells after yellow fever vaccination. This clonotype was seen many times. Looked up from germline, CDR1 is MDHEN and CDR2 is SYDVKM. The CDR3 extends over 16 amino acids. V was trimmed by 5 bases and J by 0 bases, leaving 15 bases between them. Production of TCR cDNA was by 5'RACE template switching, which also added a universal primer site and UMIs. MiXCR, applied by TCRdb to the 5' RACE reads, yields one record per CDR3 protein. The sample gives roughly 65,000 distinct CDR3 sequences, about 6% of which show up once; around 2.2% is in the top ten.

The sequence was obtained from a man younger than 35 who received the YFV17D yellow fever vaccine. The chain links TRBV28 to TRBJ2-3, with D perhaps TRBD2 (6 bases). Material: CD4+ T cells sorted from PBMCs, obtained roughly 14 days after the first yellow fever vaccination. CDR3 bases: TGTGCCAGCAGTCCCCCGGGACTTTCTAGCACAGATACGCAGTATTTT. This sequence encodes CASSPPGLSSTDTQYF.